This TCR beta chain was recovered during a study of blood T cells in healthy people across ages. General study results and limits: The donors' CMV status was not determined, possibly confounding changes in expanded clonotypes. Long-lived donors had more naive CD4+ cells and higher diversity than aged donors.

The individuals who served as donors were healthy Caucasians living in Russia, aged roughly 6 to 90. Together with a sample-barcoded 5' primer, a J-beta primer mix was included in a second PCR lasting roughly 6 to 12 cycles. TCRdb ran MiXCR on the 5' RACE reads and lists one entry per CDR3 protein. The repertoire holds some 1.4 million distinct CDR3 sequences, around 39% seen once, with 7.9% in the top ten. The germline V gene has CDR1 MNHEY and CDR2 SMNVEV (reference sequence). V lost 8 bases and J lost 7; bases outside the gene matches: 9. This CDR3 has 13 amino acids. This clonotype was observed a handful of times. Its antigen is currently unknown.

The rearrangement joins TRBV27 to TRBJ2-7, with 9 nucleotides matching TRBD1. The material sequenced was blood. The receptor was derived from a woman aged 18-29 years in good health. CDR3 sequence reads: CASSGTGTAEQYF. CDR3 sequence (DNA): TGTGCCAGCTCCGGGACAGGGACCGCTGAGCAGTACTTC.